The sequence of this TCR beta chain was determined in a study of shared clonotypes between healthy human individuals. This table comes from immunoSEQ multiplex PCR, and its TCRdb copy is limited to in-frame clones, with some not included. Among roughly 590,000 clones listed, roughly 95% were seen once. Broader study findings: Among several donors, roughly 5.5% of naive CD4 clonotypes were found in common. Donor scarcity curtailed the genetic and exposure-history diversity represented herein.

CDR3 size: 15 residues. Trimming took off 7 bases at V and 3 bases at J, with 19 bases between the two ends. The V gene's germline CDR1 is MNHEY and CDR2 SMNVEV (reference sequence). A remark on this clone: What it recognizes is unknown.

The naive CD8 population came from CD45RO-negative cells selected for CCR7, without terminally differentiated effector memory CD45RA+ cells. The source of this sequence is a woman in her 30s in good health. The sequenced material came from naive CD8+ T cells sorted from blood. The chain recombines TRBV27 with TRBJ2-7; perhaps TRBD2 as D (6 bases). The CDR3 reads CASTQMGVGGYEQYF. DNA for the CDR3: TGTGCCAGCACACAAATGGGGGTGGGAGGCTACGAGCAGTACTTC.